One sample yielded the 16 T cell receptor beta chains listed below, sequenced in a study of cytomegalovirus exposure and HLA in healthy donors. PCR amplification relied on 60 Vbeta primers (plus 13 Jbeta primers). Method: immunoSEQ multiplex PCR; TCRdb's copy keeps in-frame clones and lacks some. The table includes some 140,000 clones, approximately 80% detected once. The specimen was PBMCs. The receptor set was obtained from a man between 25 and 39 years old in good health and CMV-seropositive.

This clone was counted between two and nine times. The CDR3 spells CASSPRTSETYEQYF. The CDR3 region has the DNA TGTGCCAGCTCACCCCGGACTAGCGAGACCTACGAGCAGTACTTC. J is TRBJ2-7 and V is TRBV18, with 9 nucleotides matching TRBD2. The CDR3 has 15 residues. V lost 3 bases to trimming and J lost 2 bases; unmatched junction nucleotides: 5. Germline V lookup: CDR1 KGHSH, CDR2 LQKENI.

The chain couples TRBV4-2 to TRBJ1-2; perhaps TRBD1 as D (6 bases). The CDR3 runs 15 residues. V was clipped by 8 bases and J by 0 bases, with 16 bases between them. The germline CDR1 and CDR2 sequences are LGHNA and YNFKEQ. The CDR3 spells CASRPGAGANYGYTF. The CDR3 DNA reads TGTGCCAGCCGACCCGGGGCAGGGGCTAACTATGGCTACACCTTC.

The rearrangement joins TRBV7-2 to TRBJ2-1; 7 nucleotides agree with TRBD2. The CDR3 spans 16 residues. The trim removed 1 base at V and 6 bases at J, leaving 9 bases unmatched. Germline assignment: CDR1 SGHTA and CDR2 FQGNSA. CDR3 loop: CASSLGQGLDGNEQFF. DNA for the CDR3: TGTGCCAGCAGCTTAGGCCAAGGACTAGATGGCAATGAGCAGTTCTTC.

This rearrangement joins TRBV28 to TRBJ1-1; TRBD1 agrees at 8 bases. V lost 8 bases, J lost 4 bases, and 3 bases stayed unmatched. CDR3 length: 12 amino acids. The V gene's germline CDR1 is MDHEN and CDR2 SYDVKM. The CDR3 nucleotides read TGTGCCAGCGGGACAGGCTCCACTGAAGCTTTCTTT. This encodes CASGTGSTEAFF.

The chain links TRBV19 to TRBJ1-3, with unresolved D. The CDR3 has 14 amino acids. Germline-derived CDR1 and CDR2 are LNHDA and SQIVND (reference sequence). V lost 8 bases, J lost 0 bases, and 11 bases lay in between. The CDR3 nucleotides are TGTGCCAGTTCACAAGGACTCTCTGGAAACACCATATATTTT. Translating it yields CASSQGLSGNTIYF. Full variable domain (missing parts from reference TRBV19 and TRBJ1-3): DGGITQSPKYLFRKEGQNVTLSCEQNLNHDAMYWYRQDPGQGLRLIYYSQIVNDFQKGDIAEGYSVSREKKESFPLTVTSAQKNPTAFYLCASSQGLSGNTIYFGEGSWLTVV.

The J gene is TRBJ1-2, the V gene TRBV7-9; D not certain. CDR1 is SEHNR and CDR2 is FQNEAQ in the germline V gene (reference sequence). The V end lost 1 base, the J end lost 1 base, and 10 bases lay between the germline ends. CDR3 length: 15 residues. In DNA form, the CDR3 reads TGTGCCAGCAGCTTAGACAGCTTGCATAACTATGGCTACACCTTC. This encodes CASSLDSLHNYGYTF.

The chain recombines TRBV9 with TRBJ2-1, with 11 bases aligning to TRBD2. V shed 3 bases, J shed 7 bases, and the junction held 12 bases outside the gene matches. This CDR3 contains 17 residues. Germline V CDR1 and CDR2: SGDLS, YYNGEE. CDR3 sequence: CASSADLLAGGDNEQFF. The CDR3 DNA is TGTGCCAGCAGCGCAGACTTGCTAGCGGGGGGTGATAATGAGCAGTTCTTC. The complete variable domain, with remaining parts taken from reference TRBV9 and TRBJ2-1, reads DSGVTQTPKHLITATGQRVTLRCSPRSGDLSVYWYQQSLDQGLQFLIQYYNGEERAKGNILERFSAQQFPDLHSELNLSSLELGDSALYFCASSADLLAGGDNEQFFGPGTRLTVL.

V gene TRBV5-1 combines with J gene TRBJ2-5, with D perhaps TRBD1 (5 bases). Germline V gives CDR1 SGHRS, CDR2 YFSETQ. Deletions cut 6 bases from V and 2 bases from J, with 14 bases between. The CDR3 runs 14 residues. CDR3 loop: CASNPQGAQETQYF. The CDR3 coding sequence is TGCGCCAGCAATCCTCAGGGCGCACAAGAGACCCAGTACTTC.

The chain couples TRBV6-6 to TRBJ2-2, with TRBD1 matching 7 bases. CDR3 size: 15 residues. With 2 bases clipped from V and 4 bases from J, the junction kept 4 bases outside the gene matches. Germline V CDR1 and CDR2: MNHNY, SVGAGI (reference sequence). Written as DNA, the CDR3 is TGTGCCAGCAGTTACCGTACAGGGGTCACCGGGGAGCTGTTTTTT. This sequence encodes CASSYRTGVTGELFF.

This clone turned up a few times. V and J are TRBV4-2 and TRBJ2-3; TRBD2 agrees at 8 bases. This CDR3 has 17 residues. Germline trimming cut 1 base from V and 4 bases from J; bases unmatched to any gene: 10. CDR1 LGHNA and CDR2 YNFKEQ come from the germline V gene. The CDR3 DNA follows: TGTGCCAGCAGCCAAGGCGCCTGGGAGCGGGAGTCAGATACGCAGTATTTT. It codes for CASSQGAWERESDTQYF.

The chain links TRBV7-4 to TRBJ1-5; the D gene is possibly TRBD1 (5 bases). The CDR3 runs 17 residues. V lost 1 base and J lost 3, with 16 bases in between. Germline CDR1 and CDR2: SGHVT and SQSDAQ. CDR3 DNA sequence: TGTGCCAGCAGCTTAGAAGGCAGTCGTGGGGCCAATCAGCCCCAGCATTTT. It is translated as CASSLEGSRGANQPQHF.

CDR3 protein: CASRGDGHEQYF. CDR3 sequence (DNA): TGTGCCAGCAGGGGAGATGGTCACGAGCAGTACTTC. This chain uses TRBV2 with TRBJ2-7, with D possibly being TRBD2 (5 bases). CDR3 size: 12 residues. Germline loops: CDR1 SNHLY, CDR2 FYNNEI. The ends were cut back, 6 bases at V and 5 bases at J, with 11 bases in the middle.

This clone was counted once. The chain carries TRBV7-8 and TRBJ2-2; no reliable D call. The CDR3 contains 11 residues. V lost 2 bases and J 8 bases, leaving 3 bases between the germline ends. Germline CDR1 reads SGHVS; CDR2 reads FQNEAQ. The CDR3 reads CASSLRGELFF. CDR3 sequence (DNA): TGTGCCAGCAGCTTACGGGGGGAGCTGTTTTTT.

This chain uses TRBV5-4 with TRBJ2-5; 9 bases fit TRBD1. The CDR3 covers 14 residues. V was pared by 4 bases and J by 3 bases, with 4 bases of the junction left unmatched. Germline V gene sequence: CDR1 SGHNT, CDR2 YYREEE (reference sequence). As DNA, the CDR3 is TGTGCCAGCAGCCCCCGGACAGGGGAAGAGACCCAGTACTTC. Translation gives CASSPRTGEETQYF.

The CDR3 region is CASSYQGNSPLHF. CDR3 coding DNA: TGTGCCAGCAGTTACCAGGGAAATTCACCCCTCCACTTT. The V gene is TRBV6-6, the J gene TRBJ1-6, with D possibly TRBD1 on 5 matching bases. This CDR3 is 13 amino acids long. The V gene's germline CDR1 is MNHNY and CDR2 SVGAGI (reference sequence). V lost 2 bases to trimming and J lost 7 bases, with 6 bases between them.

This clone was seen just once. The chain employs TRBV7-9 and TRBJ2-2, with TRBD2 identical over 8 bases. Germline V lookup: CDR1 SEHNR, CDR2 FQNEAQ (reference sequence). This CDR3 has 15 amino acids. Trimming cost V 4 bases and J 6 bases; bases outside gene matches: 7. The CDR3 DNA reads TGTGCCAGCAGCTCCTGGACTAGCAAGGCCGGGGAGCTGTTTTTT. It specifies CASSSWTSKAGELFF.